A selection of T cell receptor beta chains follows, all from one sample in a study of shared clonotypes between healthy human individuals. This table comes from immunoSEQ multiplex PCR, and its TCRdb copy is limited to in-frame clones, with some not included. Of millions of clones listed, roughly 95% are singletons. The sequenced material came from naive CD8+ T cells sorted from blood. Every receptor here comes from a young man in good health. CDR3s include the opening cysteine and the closing phenylalanine or tryptophan. D genes are given only for firm matches. Size values are once, few and many counts, or a class for expanded clones, and some rows have none.

clone size | J gene | V gene | D gene | CDR3 protein | CDR3 DNA
. | TRBJ2-3 | TRBV5-4 | TRBD2 | CASSLEREGRHTQYF | TGTGCCAGCAGCTTAGAGCGGGAGGGACGCCATACGCAGTATTTT
. | TRBJ2-1 | TRBV9 | . | CASSVPRDEQFF | TGTGCCAGCAGCGTCCCTAGAGATGAGCAGTTCTTC
. | TRBJ1-5 | TRBV27 | TRBD1 | CASSFGQGAGQPQHF | TGTGCCAGCAGTTTTGGACAGGGGGCGGGTCAGCCCCAGCATTTT
many | TRBJ1-1 | TRBV29-1 | . | CSSGDAEAFF | TGCAGCTCTGGGGACGCTGAAGCTTTCTTT
. | TRBJ2-1 | TRBV7-6 | . | CASSSPPGLALDVKDNEQFF | TGTGCCAGCAGCTCCCCCCCTGGCCTCGCGCTTGATGTGAAAGACAATGAGCAGTTCTTC
. | TRBJ2-2 | TRBV6-5 | . | CASSYGANTGELFF | TGTGCCAGCAGTTACGGAGCAAACACCGGGGAGCTGTTTTTT
. | TRBJ2-6 | TRBV15 | . | CATSRTLDSGANVLTF | TGTGCCACCAGCAGAACCTTAGACTCTGGGGCCAACGTCCTGACTTTC
. | TRBJ1-2 | TRBV6-5 | . | CASSYSRVYGYTF | TGTGCCAGCAGTTACTCGAGGGTCTATGGCTACACCTTC
. | TRBJ1-2 | TRBV7-9 | . | CASSLVDGDGYTF | TGTGCCAGCAGCCTAGTGGACGGGGACGGCTACACCTTC
. | TRBJ2-7 | TRBV5-4 | TRBD1 | CASSLGDRASQQYF | TGTGCCAGCAGCTTGGGGGACAGGGCCTCTCAGCAGTACTTC
. | TRBJ1-2 | TRBV4-1 | . | CASSQDLGPTRGYTF | TGCGCCAGCAGCCAAGATCTCGGCCCGACTAGGGGCTACACCTTC
. | TRBJ1-1 | TRBV6-1 | . | CASSVQIYTEAFF | TGTGCCAGCAGTGTACAGATTTACACTGAAGCTTTCTTT
. | TRBJ2-7 | TRBV11-2 | TRBD1 | CASSFGTGSYEQYF | TGTGCCAGCAGCTTCGGGACAGGCTCCTACGAGCAGTACTTC
. | TRBJ2-5 | TRBV6-1 | . | CATKDLRETQETQYF | TGTGCCACCAAAGACCTCCGGGAGACCCAAGAGACCCAGTACTTC
once | TRBJ2-1 | TRBV5-4 | . | CASSLDLLTSNEQFF | TGTGCCAGCAGCTTGGACCTCTTGACATCGAATGAGCAGTTCTTC
few | TRBJ1-6 | TRBV25-1 | TRBD1 | CASSEGTGNLNSPLHF | TGTGCCAGCAGTGAAGGGACAGGGAACTTGAATTCACCCCTCCACTTT
. | TRBJ2-3 | TRBV30 | . | CAWSVVLESTDTQYF | TGTGCCTGGAGTGTAGTGTTGGAGAGCACAGATACGCAGTATTTT
once | TRBJ2-7 | TRBV4-3 | TRBD2 | CASSQDGGEVTYEQYF | TGCGCCAGCAGCCAAGATGGGGGGGAGGTCACCTACGAGCAGTACTTC
. | TRBJ1-2 | TRBV10-3 | . | CAISEGSSYGYTF | TGTGCCATCAGTGAGGGCAGCAGCTATGGCTACACCTTC
. | TRBJ2-3 | TRBV7-6 | . | CASSLEGGPSTDTQYF | TGTGCCAGCAGCTTAGAGGGGGGCCCAAGCACAGATACGCAGTATTTT
once | TRBJ2-2 | TRBV4-1 | TRBD2 | CASSQAAAGGFGELFF | TGCGCCAGCAGCCAAGCGGCAGCGGGGGGTTTCGGGGAGCTGTTTTTT
. | TRBJ2-7 | TRBV30 | TRBD1 | CAWSPDRADYEQYF | TGTGCCTGGAGCCCCGACAGGGCGGACTACGAGCAGTACTTC
. | TRBJ2-1 | TRBV2 | . | CASSEAGNPYNEQFF | TGTGCCAGCAGTGAAGCGGGGAACCCCTACAATGAGCAGTTCTTC
. | TRBJ2-3 | TRBV6-5 | TRBD2 | CASSYSLAGGPDTQYF | TGTGCCAGCAGTTACTCCCTAGCGGGGGGGCCGGATACGCAGTATTTT
. | TRBJ2-1 | TRBV29-1 | TRBD2 | CSVAGGGLGEQFF | TGCAGCGTTGCTGGGGGAGGGCTCGGTGAGCAGTTCTTC
. | TRBJ1-5 | TRBV28 | . | CASTLSTGSGNQPQHF | TGTGCCAGCACCTTAAGTACGGGATCCGGCAATCAGCCCCAGCATTTT
. | TRBJ2-3 | TRBV6-5 | . | CASSYSTSTDTQYF | TGTGCCAGCAGTTATTCGACCAGCACAGATACGCAGTATTTT
. | TRBJ2-5 | TRBV13 | TRBD2 | CASSLDSSGGAAETQYF | TGTGCCAGCAGCTTAGATTCGTCCGGGGGGGCCGCCGAGACCCAGTACTTC
. | TRBJ2-5 | TRBV28 | TRBD2 | CASSSSGLAGGPRRETQYF | TGTGCCAGCAGTTCCTCGGGACTAGCGGGGGGGCCCCGGAGAGAGACCCAGTACTTC
. | TRBJ1-6 | TRBV6-6 | . | CASSYRGFNSPLHF | TGTGCCAGCAGTTACAGGGGATTTAATTCACCCCTCCACTTT
. | TRBJ1-5 | TRBV6-6 | . | CASISTGSNQPQHF | TGTGCCAGTATCTCGACAGGTAGCAATCAGCCCCAGCATTTT
few | TRBJ1-5 | TRBV29-1 | . | CSVLLDRRWDQPQHF | TGCAGCGTCCTCCTAGACAGGAGGTGGGATCAGCCCCAGCATTTT
. | TRBJ2-3 | TRBV5-6 | TRBD2 | CASSLELLLAGEGDTQYF | TGTGCCAGCAGCTTGGAGTTGTTGCTAGCGGGAGAGGGAGATACGCAGTATTTT
. | TRBJ2-7 | TRBV5-1 | . | CASSTAGGFYEQYF | TGCGCCAGCAGTACGGCGGGTGGATTCTACGAGCAGTACTTC
. | TRBJ2-7 | TRBV19 | . | CASNSYHHSYEQYF | TGTGCCAGTAATTCATACCACCACTCCTACGAGCAGTACTTC
. | TRBJ2-7 | TRBV30 | TRBD2 | CAWSVRVRGGVHEQYF | TGTGCCTGGAGTGTTCGGGTCCGGGGAGGGGTCCACGAGCAGTACTTC
. | TRBJ2-1 | TRBV4-3 | . | CASSQEPDSYNEQFF | TGCGCCAGCAGCCAAGAACCGGATTCCTACAATGAGCAGTTCTTC
. | TRBJ1-1 | TRBV19 | . | CASSLDSPNTEAFF | TGTGCCAGTAGTTTGGACAGCCCGAACACTGAAGCTTTCTTT
. | TRBJ2-7 | TRBV2 | TRBD1 | CASREDRDDSYEQYF | TGTGCCAGCAGGGAGGACAGGGACGACTCCTACGAGCAGTACTTC
. | TRBJ2-7 | TRBV5-1 | . | CASSLGPGPGPSYEQYF | TGCGCCAGCAGCTTGGGCCCGGGCCCCGGCCCCTCCTACGAGCAGTACTTC
. | TRBJ2-1 | TRBV19 | TRBD2 | CASSIMGTSGHNEQFF | TGTGCCAGTAGTATCATGGGAACTAGCGGACACAATGAGCAGTTCTTC
. | TRBJ2-7 | TRBV15 | . | CATSRSGEDNEQYF | TGTGCCACCAGCAGATCCGGGGAGGACAACGAGCAGTACTTC
. | TRBJ1-2 | TRBV6-6 | . | CASSPPLGTRGSGHTF | TGTGCCAGCAGTCCCCCCTTAGGGACGAGGGGTTCTGGCCACACCTTC
. | TRBJ1-2 | TRBV5-5 | . | CASSPTVNYGYTF | TGTGCCAGCAGCCCGACTGTAAACTATGGCTACACCTTC
once | TRBJ2-3 | TRBV29-1 | TRBD1 | CSVWDRTSTDTQYF | TGCAGCGTCTGGGACAGAACTAGCACAGATACGCAGTATTTT
. | TRBJ2-3 | TRBV2 | . | CASSQITDTQYF | TGTGCCAGCAGTCAAATTACAGATACGCAGTATTTT
. | TRBJ2-1 | TRBV7-8 | . | CASSLILPGGEQFF | TGTGCCAGCAGCTTAATACTGCCCGGGGGTGAGCAGTTCTTC
. | TRBJ2-7 | TRBV9 | . | CASSLGGRVEYEQYF | TGTGCCAGCAGCCTGGGGGGACGGGTTGAGTACGAGCAGTACTTC
. | TRBJ2-7 | TRBV6-1 | TRBD1 | CASSRQGVVYEQYF | TGTGCCAGCAGTAGACAGGGGGTAGTCTACGAGCAGTACTTC
. | TRBJ2-1 | TRBV2 | TRBD2 | CASSGVTGGDNEQFF | TGTGCCAGCAGTGGGGTGACGGGAGGTGACAATGAGCAGTTCTTC
. | TRBJ2-4 | TRBV4-3 | . | CASRENYLAKNIQYF | TGCGCCAGCAGGGAGAACTACTTAGCCAAAAACATTCAGTACTTC
. | TRBJ1-2 | TRBV6-6 | TRBD1 | CASSYDRGGDYGYTF | TGTGCCAGCAGTTACGACAGGGGAGGCGACTATGGCTACACCTTC
. | TRBJ2-2 | TRBV5-4 | . | CASSFGGTGELFF | TGTGCCAGCAGCTTTGGGGGGACCGGGGAGCTGTTTTTT